This T cell receptor (beta chain) was captured in a study of radiotherapy plus CTLA-4 blockade in lung cancer. TCRdb's table, derived via immunoSEQ multiplex PCR, lists solely in-frame clones and lacks some. The repertoire has 75,000 to 80,000 clones, roughly 86% of them found once; the top ten carry over 0.75%. To note about this clone: Its antigen is unknown.

Study-level results: Interferon-beta and early blood T cell clone dynamics reportedly predicted response best. After radiotherapy and ipilimumab, tumor-derived clones expanded in peripheral blood.

This CDR3 has 17 residues. Germline V gives CDR1 LNHNV, CDR2 YYDKDF (reference sequence). The junction had 11 bases not matched to a gene; V was cut back by 5 bases and J by 6 bases. Sequenced here: peripheral blood, sampled from a patient treated with radiotherapy plus ipilimumab. The rearrangement links TRBV15 to TRBJ2-1, with TRBD2 matching over 12 bases. This sequence was found in a human donor with non-small cell lung cancer who had stable disease on radiotherapy plus ipilimumab. In DNA, the CDR3 is TGTGCCACCAGCGCCCGGACCGGGACTAGCGGGCGCAATGAGCAGTTCTTC. Its protein product is CATSARTGTSGRNEQFF.